The entry that follows covers one T cell receptor (beta chain) sequence. The data are from a study of STAT5B mutations in CD4+ large granular lymphocyte leukemia. This CDR3 comprises 16 residues. Germline CDR1 MNHEY, CDR2 SVGAGI. V shed 2 bases and J shed 7 bases, with 20 bases lying between them. Clones were read by immunoSEQ multiplex PCR, and TCRdb kept only the in-frame ones, dropping some. This table has 37,000 or so clones, roughly 80% appearing once. The J gene is TRBJ1-2, the V gene TRBV6-5; tentatively, D is TRBD1 (6 bases). Sequencing was done on a sample of CD4+ T cells from blood buffy coats. This TCR derives from a human donor in good health. The CDR3 here is CASSYNRGMFPSGYTF. The CDR3 DNA reads as TGTGCCAGCAGTTACAATAGGGGGATGTTTCCAAGTGGCTACACCTTC.